The next 16 T cell receptor beta chains were all read from a single sample in a study of blood T cell repertoires in COVID-19. Here immunoSEQ multiplex PCR was the method, and the copy in TCRdb shows in-frame clones only, minus some. Seen here are about 190,000 clones, about four fifths observed once, and the top ten hold over 9.5%. The specimen was peripheral blood. Source of these receptors: a woman over 75 with active or convalescent COVID-19.

The chain has TRBV18 and TRBJ1-1; 10 bases match TRBD1. CDR3 length equals 14 residues. V lost 3 bases to trimming and J lost 8 bases; unmatched junction nucleotides: 6. Germline CDR1 reads KGHSH; CDR2 reads LQKENI. The CDR3 spells CASSPRDRGMEAFF. CDR3 sequence (DNA): TGTGCCAGCTCACCCCGGGACAGGGGAATGGAAGCTTTCTTT.

This clone was seen repeatedly, ten times or more. This CDR3 is also generated by other DNA sequences in the sample. V gene TRBV28 combines with J gene TRBJ1-5, with 8 bases lining up with TRBD1. CDR3 length: 15 residues. The V gene's germline CDR1 is MDHEN and CDR2 SYDVKM. Losses at the gene ends were 4 bases for V and 5 bases for J; bases not matched to a gene: 7. This CDR3 reads CASSSSGTGYQPQHF. The CDR3 DNA follows: TGTGCCAGCAGTTCCTCCGGGACAGGATATCAGCCCCAGCATTTT.

This clone has more than one count but fewer than ten. The genes are TRBV12-3 or TRBV12-4 and TRBJ1-2; tentative D call: TRBD1 (6 bases). The CDR3 covers 12 residues. V was cut by 3 bases and J by 4 bases, with 6 bases left in between. CDR3 nucleotides: TGTGCCAGCAGTTTCAGGGGCTATGGCTACACCTTC. Translation: CASSFRGYGYTF.

The chain couples TRBV5-1 to TRBJ1-4, with a possible D match to TRBD1 (5 bases). V lost 4 bases and J lost 0, with 10 bases in between. In germline, CDR1 is SGHRS, CDR2 YFSETQ. The CDR3 consists of 15 residues. CDR3 sequence (DNA): TGCGCCAGCAGCCCCGACAGTCCAACTAATGAAAAACTGTTTTTT. This sequence encodes CASSPDSPTNEKLFF.

This rearrangement joins TRBV19 to TRBJ1-5, with D possibly TRBD1 on 6 matching bases. The CDR3 sequence is 16 residues long. V shed 7 bases and J shed 0 bases, with 16 bases lying between them. Germline CDR1 is LNHDA and CDR2 is SQIVND (reference sequence). CDR3: CASTILGAYSNQPQHF. In DNA, the CDR3 is TGTGCCAGTACCATTTTGGGGGCCTATAGCAATCAGCCCCAGCATTTT.

The chain links TRBV4-1 to TRBJ1-6; D is possibly TRBD1 (5 bases). CDR1 and CDR2 from the germline V gene are MGHRA and YSYEKL. The CDR3 is 15 amino acids. Trimming stripped 0 bases from V and 9 bases from J, with 12 bases between. The CDR3 bases are TGCGCCAGCAGCCAAGAGGCGGGGGGTAGTTCACCCCTCCACTTT. Its protein is CASSQEAGGSSPLHF.

This clone has a handful of counts. V gene TRBV5-4 combines with J gene TRBJ1-4; 9 bases align to TRBD1. CDR1 and CDR2 from the germline V gene are SGHNT and YYREEE (reference sequence). The V segment lost 3 bases and the J segment 8 bases; nucleotides outside the gene matches: 2. This CDR3 spans 13 amino acids. CDR3 nucleotide sequence: TGTGCCAGCAGCTATACAGGGGGCGAAAAACTGTTTTTT. Encoded protein: CASSYTGGEKLFF.

The genes are TRBV4-1 and TRBJ2-1; 11 nucleotides align to TRBD2. CDR1 is MGHRA and CDR2 is YSYEKL in the germline V gene. The V and J ends lost 3 bases and 6 bases, in that order; junction bases with no gene match: 10. This CDR3 has 17 amino acids. The CDR3 region has the DNA TGCGCCAGCAGCCATACCGCGGGACTAGCGGTTCCCAATGAGCAGTTCTTC. Amino acid sequence: CASSHTAGLAVPNEQFF.

This chain links TRBV6-5 with TRBJ1-2; 7 bases align to TRBD1. This CDR3 contains 15 residues. V trimming: 2 bases; J trimming: 2 bases; junction bases outside the gene matches: 5. Germline lookup yields CDR1 MNHEY and CDR2 SVGAGI. Written as DNA, the CDR3 is TGTGCCAGCAGTTACGCCAACAGGGGAAACTATGGCTACACCTTC. This gives the protein CASSYANRGNYGYTF.

The chain combines TRBV28 with TRBJ2-3; D remains unclear. Trimming took 3 bases from V and 0 from J, leaving 16 bases between them. CDR1 is MDHEN and CDR2 is SYDVKM in the germline V gene. The CDR3 sequence is 17 residues long. DNA for the CDR3: TGTGCCAGCAGTTTTATCCAGGCTGATTCTAGCACAGATACGCAGTATTTT. This gives the protein CASSFIQADSSTDTQYF.

V gene TRBV14 combines with J gene TRBJ2-7; D is perhaps TRBD1 (6 bases). This CDR3 region has 15 residues. Germline CDR1 is SGHDN and CDR2 is FVKESK. Trimming removed 4 bases at V and 3 bases at J, with 16 bases between. The CDR3 DNA follows: TGTGCCAGCAGCCGCAAACCGGGACAACACTACGAGCAGTACTTC. Translating it yields CASSRKPGQHYEQYF.

Concerning this clone: A much larger clone sits a single nucleotide away, making a read error possible. The rearrangement joins TRBV28 to TRBJ2-7; D call uncertain. The CDR3 is 12 amino acids. Trimming pared 5 bases from V and 0 bases from J, leaving 5 bases between. Looked up from germline, CDR1 is MDHEN and CDR2 is SYDVKM. This CDR3 reads CASSLNSYEQYF. In DNA, the CDR3 is TGTGCCAGCAGTCTTAACTCCTACGAGCAGTACTTC.

This chain connects TRBV5-1 to TRBJ1-6; D unclear. Per the germline V gene, CDR1 is SGHRS and CDR2 is YFSETQ. There are 17 residues in the CDR3. With 2 bases removed from V and 9 bases from J, the gap between germline ends came to 21 bases. CDR3 loop: CASSFLAGDTEGSPLHF. The CDR3 nucleotides read TGCGCCAGCAGCTTCCTAGCGGGAGATACTGAAGGTTCACCCCTCCACTTT.

This clone has only one observation. The V gene is TRBV7-9, the J gene TRBJ2-1; D is possibly TRBD1 (8 bases). The ends were cut back, 2 bases at V and 4 bases at J, with 12 bases in the middle. This CDR3 has 15 amino acids. CDR1 is SEHNR and CDR2 is FQNEAQ in the germline V gene (reference sequence). CDR3 DNA: TGTGCCAGCAGCTTAACAGGGGGAGGGTACAATGAGCAGTTCTTC. This codes for CASSLTGGGYNEQFF.

The J gene is TRBJ2-1, the V gene TRBV9, with TRBD1 matching over 11 bases. The CDR3 runs to 14 residues. Germline CDR1 SGDLS, CDR2 YYNGEE. With V trimmed by 4 bases and J by 6 bases, 3 bases remained unmatched. CDR3 nucleotides: TGTGCCAGCAGCCGGGGACAGGGGGTCAATGAGCAGTTCTTC. Translated, it gives CASSRGQGVNEQFF.

V gene TRBV2 combines with J gene TRBJ2-1; D may be TRBD1 (6 bases). This CDR3 region has 14 residues. V lost 9 bases and J 3 bases, leaving 15 bases between the germline ends. Germline assignment: CDR1 SNHLY and CDR2 FYNNEI. The CDR3 DNA reads as TGTGCCAGTACCCGGGACAAGTTCTACAATGAGCAGTTCTTC. It yields the protein CASTRDKFYNEQFF.